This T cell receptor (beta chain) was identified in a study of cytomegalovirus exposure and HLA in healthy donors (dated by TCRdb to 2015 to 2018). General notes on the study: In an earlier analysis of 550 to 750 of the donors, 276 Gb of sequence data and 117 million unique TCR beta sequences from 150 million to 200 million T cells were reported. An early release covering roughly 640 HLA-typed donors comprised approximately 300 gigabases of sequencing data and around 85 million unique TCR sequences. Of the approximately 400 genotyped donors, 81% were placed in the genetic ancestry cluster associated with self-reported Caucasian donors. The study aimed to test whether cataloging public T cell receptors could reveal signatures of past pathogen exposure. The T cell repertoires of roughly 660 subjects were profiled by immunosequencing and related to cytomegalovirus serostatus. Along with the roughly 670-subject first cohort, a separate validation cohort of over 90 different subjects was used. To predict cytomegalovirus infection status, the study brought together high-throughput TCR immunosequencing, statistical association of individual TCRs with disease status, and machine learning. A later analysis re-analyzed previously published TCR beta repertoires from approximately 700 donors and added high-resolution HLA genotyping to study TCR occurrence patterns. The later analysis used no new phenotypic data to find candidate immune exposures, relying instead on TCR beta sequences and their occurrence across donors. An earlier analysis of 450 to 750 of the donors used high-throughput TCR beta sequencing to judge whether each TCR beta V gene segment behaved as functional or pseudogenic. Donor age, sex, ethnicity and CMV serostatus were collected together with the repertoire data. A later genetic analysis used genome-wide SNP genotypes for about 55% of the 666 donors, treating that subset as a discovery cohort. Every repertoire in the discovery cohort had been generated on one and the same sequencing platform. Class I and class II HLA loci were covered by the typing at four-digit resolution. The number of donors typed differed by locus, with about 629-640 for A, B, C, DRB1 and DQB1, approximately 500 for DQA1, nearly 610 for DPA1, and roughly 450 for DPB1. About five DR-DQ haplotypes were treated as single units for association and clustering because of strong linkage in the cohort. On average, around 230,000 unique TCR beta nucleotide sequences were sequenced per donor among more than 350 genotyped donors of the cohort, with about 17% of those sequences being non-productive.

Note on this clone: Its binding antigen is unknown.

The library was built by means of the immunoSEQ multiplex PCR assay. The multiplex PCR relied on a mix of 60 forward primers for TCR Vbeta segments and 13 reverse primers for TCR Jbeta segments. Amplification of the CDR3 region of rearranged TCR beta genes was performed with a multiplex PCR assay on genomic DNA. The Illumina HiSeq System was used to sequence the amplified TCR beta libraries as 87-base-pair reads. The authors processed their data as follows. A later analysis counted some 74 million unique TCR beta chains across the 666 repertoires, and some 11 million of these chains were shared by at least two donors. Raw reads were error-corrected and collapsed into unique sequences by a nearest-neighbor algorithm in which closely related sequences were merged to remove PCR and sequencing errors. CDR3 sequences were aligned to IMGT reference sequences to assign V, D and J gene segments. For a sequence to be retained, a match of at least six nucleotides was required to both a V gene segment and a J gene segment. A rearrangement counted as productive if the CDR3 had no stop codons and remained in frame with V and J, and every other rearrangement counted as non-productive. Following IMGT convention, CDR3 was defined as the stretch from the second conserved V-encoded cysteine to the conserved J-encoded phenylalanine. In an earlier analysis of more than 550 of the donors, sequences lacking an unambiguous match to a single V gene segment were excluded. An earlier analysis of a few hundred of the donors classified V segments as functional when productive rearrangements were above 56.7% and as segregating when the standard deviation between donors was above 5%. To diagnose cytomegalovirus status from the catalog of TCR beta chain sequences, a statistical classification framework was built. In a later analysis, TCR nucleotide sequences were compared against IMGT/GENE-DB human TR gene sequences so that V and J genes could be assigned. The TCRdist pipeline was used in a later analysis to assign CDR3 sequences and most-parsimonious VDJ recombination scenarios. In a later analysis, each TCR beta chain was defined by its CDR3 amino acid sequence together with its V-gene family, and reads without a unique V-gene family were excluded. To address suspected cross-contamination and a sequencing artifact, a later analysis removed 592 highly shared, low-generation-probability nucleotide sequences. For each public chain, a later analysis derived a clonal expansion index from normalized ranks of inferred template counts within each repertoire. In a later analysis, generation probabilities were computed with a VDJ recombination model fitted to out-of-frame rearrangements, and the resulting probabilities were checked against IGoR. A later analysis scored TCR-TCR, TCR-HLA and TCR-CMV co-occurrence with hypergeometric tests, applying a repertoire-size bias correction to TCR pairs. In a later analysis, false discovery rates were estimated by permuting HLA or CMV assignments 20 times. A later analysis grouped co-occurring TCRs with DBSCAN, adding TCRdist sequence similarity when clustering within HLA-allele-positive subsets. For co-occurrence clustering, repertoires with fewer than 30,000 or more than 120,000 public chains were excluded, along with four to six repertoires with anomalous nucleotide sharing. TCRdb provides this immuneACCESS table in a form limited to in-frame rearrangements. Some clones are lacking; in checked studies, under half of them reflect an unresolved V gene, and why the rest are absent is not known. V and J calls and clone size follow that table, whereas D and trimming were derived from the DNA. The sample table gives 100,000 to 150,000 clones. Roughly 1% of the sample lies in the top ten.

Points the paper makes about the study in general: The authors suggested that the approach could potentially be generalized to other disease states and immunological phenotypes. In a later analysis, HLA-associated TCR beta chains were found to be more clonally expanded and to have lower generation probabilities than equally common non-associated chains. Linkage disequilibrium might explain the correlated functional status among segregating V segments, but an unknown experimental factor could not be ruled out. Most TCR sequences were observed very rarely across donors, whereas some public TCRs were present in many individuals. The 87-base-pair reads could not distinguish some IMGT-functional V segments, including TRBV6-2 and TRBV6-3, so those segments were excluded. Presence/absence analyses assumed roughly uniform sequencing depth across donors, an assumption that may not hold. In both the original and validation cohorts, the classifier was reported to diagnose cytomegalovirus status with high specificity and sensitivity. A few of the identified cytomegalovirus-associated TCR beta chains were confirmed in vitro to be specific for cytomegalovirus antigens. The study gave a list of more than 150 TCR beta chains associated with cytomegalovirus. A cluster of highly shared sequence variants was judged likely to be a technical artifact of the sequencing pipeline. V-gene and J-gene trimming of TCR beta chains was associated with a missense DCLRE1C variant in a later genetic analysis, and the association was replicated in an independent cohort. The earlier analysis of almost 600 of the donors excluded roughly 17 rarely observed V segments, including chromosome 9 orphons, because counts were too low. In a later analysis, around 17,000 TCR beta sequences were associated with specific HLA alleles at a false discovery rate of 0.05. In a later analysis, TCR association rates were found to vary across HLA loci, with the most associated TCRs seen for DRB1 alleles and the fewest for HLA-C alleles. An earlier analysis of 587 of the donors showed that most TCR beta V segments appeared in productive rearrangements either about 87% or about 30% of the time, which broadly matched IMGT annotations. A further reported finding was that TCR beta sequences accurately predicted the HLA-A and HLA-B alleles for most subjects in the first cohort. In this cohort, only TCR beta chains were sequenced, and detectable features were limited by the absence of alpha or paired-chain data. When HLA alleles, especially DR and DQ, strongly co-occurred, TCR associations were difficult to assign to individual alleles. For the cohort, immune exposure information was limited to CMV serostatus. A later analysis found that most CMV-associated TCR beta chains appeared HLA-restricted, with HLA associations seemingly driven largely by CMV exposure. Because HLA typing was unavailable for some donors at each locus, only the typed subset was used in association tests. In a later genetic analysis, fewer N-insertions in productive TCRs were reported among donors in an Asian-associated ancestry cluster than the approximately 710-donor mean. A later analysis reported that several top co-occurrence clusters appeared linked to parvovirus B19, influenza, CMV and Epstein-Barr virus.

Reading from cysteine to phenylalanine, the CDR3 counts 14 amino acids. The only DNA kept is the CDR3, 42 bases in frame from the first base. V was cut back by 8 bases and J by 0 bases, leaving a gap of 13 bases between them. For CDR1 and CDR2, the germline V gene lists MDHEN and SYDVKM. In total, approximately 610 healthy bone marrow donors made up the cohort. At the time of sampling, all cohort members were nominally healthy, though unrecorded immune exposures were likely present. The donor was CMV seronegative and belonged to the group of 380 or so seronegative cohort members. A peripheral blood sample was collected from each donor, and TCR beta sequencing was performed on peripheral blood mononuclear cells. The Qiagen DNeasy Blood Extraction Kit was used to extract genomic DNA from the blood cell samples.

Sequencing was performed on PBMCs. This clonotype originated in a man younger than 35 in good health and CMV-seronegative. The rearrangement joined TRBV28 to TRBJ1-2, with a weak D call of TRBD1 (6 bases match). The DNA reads TGTGCCAGCGTTGAACAGGGAGCTAACTATGGCTACACCTTC. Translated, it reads CASVEQGANYGYTF.